The 32 T cell receptor beta chains reported below all come from one sample, sequenced in a study of OX40 agonist ivuxolimab in advanced cancers. The repertoire was sequenced with immunoSEQ multiplex PCR; TCRdb's copy has only in-frame clones and lacks some. The sample has about 61,000 clones; about 92% are singletons. Sample: CD4+ or CD8+ T cells sorted from blood, taken in a trial of the OX40 agonist ivuxolimab. The receptors derive from an adult with an advanced solid tumor such as melanoma, head and neck, liver or kidney cancer.

This chain uses TRBV29-1 with TRBJ1-3, with 8 bases matching TRBD1. J was trimmed by 2 bases and V by 7 bases; bases with no gene match: 10. Per the germline V gene, CDR1 is SQVTM and CDR2 is ANQGSEA. This CDR3 is 15 amino acids long. The chain's CDR3 is CSAVWQGAPGNTIYF. CDR3 bases: TGCAGCGCTGTGTGGCAGGGGGCACCTGGAAACACCATATATTTT.

CDR3 bases: TGTGCCAGCAGTGAAGCGCTGGGGGGGGTTGAAGCTTTCTTT. This codes for CASSEALGGVEAFF. The chain uses TRBV2 and TRBJ1-1; tentative D call: TRBD1 (5 bases). CDR1 is SNHLY and CDR2 is FYNNEI in the germline V gene. This CDR3 is 14 amino acids long. The V gene lost 0 bases and the J gene lost 7 bases, with 12 bases spanning the gap.

This rearrangement joins TRBV30 to TRBJ2-3; D uncertain. Trimming pared 0 bases from V and 2 bases from J, leaving 0 bases between. The CDR3 covers 11 residues. Per germline, CDR1 GTSNPN and CDR2 SVGIG (reference sequence). CDR3 in DNA: TGTGCCTGGAGTGTCACAGATACGCAGTATTTT. As protein: CAWSVTDTQYF.

The chain couples TRBV4-3 to TRBJ2-5; TRBD2 is a possible D gene (7 bases). V was clipped by 0 bases and J by 4 bases, with 18 bases between them. The CDR3 covers 17 residues. Per the germline V gene, CDR1 is LGHNA and CDR2 is YSLEER. The CDR3 nucleotides read TGCGCCAGCAGCCAAGATAGATCGGGGGGCGGACGAGAGACCCAGTACTTC. Its translation: CASSQDRSGGGRETQYF.

The chain employs TRBV18 and TRBJ1-5; unclear D gene. Trimming took 6 bases from V and 3 from J, leaving 15 bases between them. Germline V gene data show CDR1 as KGHSH and CDR2 as LQKENI. There are 15 residues in the CDR3. CDR3 nucleotides: TGTGCCAGCTCCCCTTCATGGGGATCCAATCAGCCCCAGCATTTT. Its translation: CASSPSWGSNQPQHF.

The J gene is TRBJ2-1, the V gene TRBV7-3; D possibly corresponds to TRBD2 (6 bases). Germline loops: CDR1 SGHTA, CDR2 FQGTGA. This CDR3 contains 13 residues. V gave up 4 bases and J gave up 6 bases, with 10 bases separating them. CDR3 DNA sequence: TGTGCCAGCAGCTCGGGACTGCTCAATGAGCAGTTCTTC. This sequence encodes CASSSGLLNEQFF.

The CDR3 region is CATSEYTRNNQPQHF. The CDR3, as DNA: TGTGCCACCAGCGAATATACCAGGAACAATCAGCCCCAGCATTTT. The rearrangement joins TRBV15 to TRBJ1-5; no clear D. CDR1 is LNHNV, CDR2 YYDKDF, per germline (reference sequence). Trimming cost V 5 bases and J 3 bases, with 14 bases left between them. This CDR3 has 15 residues.

The gene calls are TRBV4-2 and TRBJ2-2; 7 bases match TRBD2. This CDR3 has 19 residues. V lost 0 bases, J lost 1 base, and 11 bases stayed unmatched. Germline CDR1 and CDR2: LGHNA and YNFKEQ. CDR3 amino acids: CASSQDLYLPGGNTGELFF. The CDR3, as DNA: TGTGCCAGCAGCCAAGATCTCTACCTTCCGGGGGGGAACACCGGGGAGCTGTTTTTT.

The V gene is TRBV4-1, the J gene TRBJ2-3; TRBD2 is a possible D gene (6 bases). Germline values: CDR1 MGHRA, CDR2 YSYEKL. There are 14 residues in the CDR3. Between the trimmed V and J ends, which lost 4 bases and 2 bases, there was a span of 10 bases. The CDR3 loop is CASSRGILTDTQYF. CDR3 nucleotides: TGCGCCAGCAGCCGCGGGATACTCACAGATACGCAGTATTTT.

CDR3 coding DNA: TGCGCCAGCAGCCAGGGACTTTCATACGAGCAGTACTTC. This codes for CASSQGLSYEQYF. The J gene is TRBJ2-7, the V gene TRBV4-3; D might be TRBD2 (6 bases). V lost 3 bases, J lost 4 bases, and 10 bases lay in between. Germline lookup yields CDR1 LGHNA and CDR2 YSLEER. This CDR3 region has 13 residues.

The sample holds one count of this clone. V and J are TRBV7-3 and TRBJ2-1; TRBD2 matches 8 bases. The CDR3 spans 15 residues. The germline V gene encodes CDR1 SGHTA and CDR2 FQGTGA. V shed 6 bases, J shed 2 bases, and the junction held 6 bases outside the gene matches. The DNA for the CDR3 is TGTGCCAGCAGTTCGACGGGGGGGCCCTACAATGAGCAGTTCTTC. Encoded protein: CASSSTGGPYNEQFF.

The chain has TRBV19 and TRBJ1-2; tentatively, D is TRBD1 (5 bases). V was clipped by 1 base and J by 4 bases, with 10 bases between them. CDR1 is LNHDA, CDR2 SQIVND, per germline (reference sequence). CDR3 length equals 14 residues. CDR3 loop: CASSIGRGSYGYTF. CDR3 coding DNA: TGTGCCAGTAGTATAGGTCGGGGGAGCTATGGCTACACCTTC.

V and J are TRBV6-5 and TRBJ2-7, with D unresolved. Germline V gene sequence: CDR1 MNHEY, CDR2 SVGAGI. V dropped 5 bases and J dropped 0 bases, with 5 bases sitting between them. The CDR3 totals 12 residues. CDR3 DNA sequence: TGTGCCAGCAGTGGGTCCTCCTACGAGCAGTACTTC. Amino acids: CASSGSSYEQYF.

The rearrangement links TRBV4-1 to TRBJ1-4, with D maybe TRBD1 (6 bases). This CDR3 region has 16 residues. V was clipped by 3 bases and J by 6 bases, with 17 bases between them. Germline values: CDR1 MGHRA, CDR2 YSYEKL. The CDR3 DNA reads TGCGCCAGCAGCCAGTTATACAGGGTTAGGGATGAAAAACTGTTTTTT. Translated, it gives CASSQLYRVRDEKLFF.

In its sample, this clone was seen once. J is TRBJ2-1 and V is TRBV4-1; the D gene is possibly TRBD2 (6 bases). Germline CDR1 and CDR2: MGHRA and YSYEKL. This CDR3 region has 12 residues. The V end was cut by 4 bases, the J end by 9 bases, with 10 bases between. CDR3 amino acids: CASSLSGGEQFF. The CDR3 DNA follows: TGCGCCAGCAGCCTCTCCGGGGGTGAGCAGTTCTTC.

The chain carries TRBV28 and TRBJ1-6, with D unclear. The CDR3 is 11 residues long. Trimming removed 5 bases at V and 11 bases at J, with 7 bases between. CDR1 and CDR2 from the germline V gene are MDHEN and SYDVKM. The CDR3 loop is CASSRIAPLHF. The CDR3 nucleotides read TGTGCCAGCAGTCGTATAGCACCCCTCCACTTT.

The CDR3 DNA sequence: TGCGCCAGCAGCCAAGTGCAGGGCTCGGGTTCACCCCTCCACTTT. Translation gives CASSQVQGSGSPLHF. The J gene is TRBJ1-6, the V gene TRBV4-1, with a possible D match to TRBD1 (5 bases). Per the germline V gene, CDR1 is MGHRA and CDR2 is YSYEKL. This CDR3 is built from 15 residues. The ends were cut back, 1 base at V and 9 bases at J, with 13 bases in the middle.

A remark on this clone: Sequence at one end of the junction differs from germline and may be a read error. The rearrangement uses TRBV27 and TRBJ2-3, with 8 bases aligning to TRBD1. The CDR3 extends over 13 amino acids. Germline V gene data show CDR1 as MNHEY and CDR2 as SMNVEV (reference sequence). CDR3 loop: CASSPLGTGTQYF. CDR3 coding DNA: TGTGCCAGCAGTCCCCTGGGGACAGGTACGCAGTATTTT.

Worth noting for this clone: The same CDR3 also results from other DNA sequences found in this sample. CDR3 amino acids: CASSVNTGELFF. The CDR3 DNA reads TGTGCCAGCAGCGTTAACACCGGGGAGCTGTTTTTT. This chain links TRBV9 with TRBJ2-2; D not resolved. Germline values: CDR1 SGDLS, CDR2 YYNGEE. Trimming cost V 2 bases and J 2 bases, with 1 base left between them. The CDR3 runs to 12 residues.

The chain combines TRBV7-8 with TRBJ1-1; no firm D call. The CDR3 length is 15 residues. The V and J ends lost 3 bases and 0 bases respectively, with 11 bases between them. Germline lookup yields CDR1 SGHVS and CDR2 FQNEAQ. This chain's CDR3 is CASSFLEGMNTEAFF. The CDR3 DNA reads TGTGCCAGCAGCTTTTTGGAAGGGATGAACACTGAAGCTTTCTTT.

The CDR3 loop is CASRDLGQGDGYGYTF. CDR3 nucleotides: TGTGCCAGCAGAGATCTAGGACAGGGCGACGGCTATGGCTACACCTTC. The chain couples TRBV2 to TRBJ1-2; 8 bases align to TRBD1. This CDR3 is 16 amino acids long. Losses at the gene ends were 6 bases for V and 4 bases for J; bases not matched to a gene: 13. From germline, CDR1 is SNHLY and CDR2 FYNNEI.

The table lists this clone with a count of one. J is TRBJ2-7 and V is TRBV6-5; TRBD1 matches 7 bases. The V gene end was trimmed by 0 bases and the J gene end by 0 bases; junction bases not matched to a gene: 5. The CDR3 covers 16 residues. Germline lookup yields CDR1 MNHEY and CDR2 SVGAGI. CDR3 region: CASSYSGGDSSYEQYF. For the CDR3, the DNA is TGTGCCAGCAGTTACTCGGGTGGGGACAGCTCCTACGAGCAGTACTTC.

The chain employs TRBV6-5 and TRBJ2-1; D may be TRBD2 (6 bases). The CDR3 totals 14 residues. Germline V lookup: CDR1 MNHEY, CDR2 SVGAGI. The ends were cut back, 5 bases at V and 7 bases at J, with 15 bases in the middle. CDR3 amino acids: CASSLPGLPNEQFF. CDR3 nucleotide sequence: TGTGCCAGCAGTCTCCCGGGACTCCCAAATGAGCAGTTCTTC.

This CDR3 is CASGGGFMNTEAFF. CDR3 DNA sequence: TGTGCCAGCGGGGGGGGCTTCATGAACACTGAAGCTTTCTTT. The chain recombines TRBV6-5 with TRBJ1-1; the D gene is possibly TRBD1 (6 bases). V lost 8 bases to trimming and J lost 0 bases, with 13 bases between them. This CDR3 is built from 14 residues. The germline V gene encodes CDR1 MNHEY and CDR2 SVGAGI.

This clone showed up just once. The rearrangement links TRBV14 to TRBJ1-1; unclear D gene. CDR1 is SGHDN, CDR2 FVKESK, per germline. This CDR3 comprises 19 residues. V was cut by 1 base and J by 1 base, with 22 bases left in between. CDR3 nucleotide sequence: TGTGCCAGCAGCCAAGCTAACAGCCTGCTGGCCTATGGGAACACTGAAGCTTTCTTT. Translating it yields CASSQANSLLAYGNTEAFF.

The chain links TRBV6-5 to TRBJ2-1, with TRBD1 matching 7 bases. The CDR3 loop spans 14 amino acids. Germline V gene lookup returns CDR1 MNHEY and CDR2 SVGAGI. V lost 2 bases to trimming and J lost 3 bases; unmatched junction nucleotides: 1. CDR3 sequence (DNA): TGTGCCAGCAGTTACACAGGGGTCTACAATGAGCAGTTCTTC. Protein: CASSYTGVYNEQFF.

This clone was counted a single time. The chain links TRBV29-1 to TRBJ1-5; TRBD1 matches 7 bases. The CDR3 length is 14 residues. The V and J ends lost 5 bases and 0 bases, in that order; junction bases with no gene match: 4. The germline V gene has CDR1 SQVTM and CDR2 ANQGSEA. The CDR3 is CSVQGEHSNQPQHF. In DNA form, the CDR3 reads TGCAGCGTTCAGGGGGAACATAGCAATCAGCCCCAGCATTTT.

The chain uses TRBV10-3 and TRBJ2-1; possibly TRBD2 for D (6 bases). Deletions cut 8 bases from V and 4 bases from J, with 18 bases between. The germline gives CDR1 ENHRY, CDR2 SYGVKD. The CDR3 has 15 residues. The CDR3 DNA reads TGTGCCATCGGCTCGCTTCCGGGGGTGTACAATGAGCAGTTCTTC. Encoded protein: CAIGSLPGVYNEQFF.

On this clone: Other DNA sequences in this sample translate to the same CDR3. This chain joins TRBV11-2 and TRBJ2-1, with 8 bases matching TRBD2. The CDR3 runs 15 residues. Germline assignment: CDR1 SGHAT and CDR2 FQNNGV. Losses at the gene ends were 1 base for V and 6 bases for J; bases not matched to a gene: 5. CDR3 residues: CASSLGAGGPNEQFF. CDR3 DNA sequence: TGTGCCAGCAGCTTAGGGGCGGGAGGCCCCAATGAGCAGTTCTTC.

The chain joins TRBV6-5 to TRBJ2-5; D remains ambiguous. The CDR3 sequence is 12 residues long. CDR1 and CDR2 from the germline V gene are MNHEY and SVGAGI. Trimming took off 4 bases at V and 1 base at J, with 4 bases between the two ends. The CDR3 coding sequence is TGTGCCAGCAGTTTCCGCCAAGAGACCCAGTACTTC. Its translation: CASSFRQETQYF.

The chain joins TRBV9 to TRBJ2-2; 9 nucleotides align to TRBD2. Looked up from germline, CDR1 is SGDLS and CDR2 is YYNGEE. The CDR3 sequence is 17 residues long. The trim removed 3 bases at V and 0 bases at J, leaving 6 bases unmatched. The CDR3 loop is CASSDGTSLSNTGELFF. DNA for the CDR3: TGTGCCAGCAGCGATGGGACTAGCCTATCGAACACCGGGGAGCTGTTTTTT.

V is TRBV27 and J is TRBJ2-1, with 9 bases matching TRBD2. CDR1 MNHEY and CDR2 SMNVEV come from the germline V gene (reference sequence). The J segment lost 7 bases and the V segment lost 1 base, leaving 11 bases of the junction unmatched. The CDR3 consists of 17 residues. CDR3 in DNA: TGTGCCAGCAGTTTATTGCCGGGGCTAGCGGGACGAAATGAGCAGTTCTTC. Translating it yields CASSLLPGLAGRNEQFF.